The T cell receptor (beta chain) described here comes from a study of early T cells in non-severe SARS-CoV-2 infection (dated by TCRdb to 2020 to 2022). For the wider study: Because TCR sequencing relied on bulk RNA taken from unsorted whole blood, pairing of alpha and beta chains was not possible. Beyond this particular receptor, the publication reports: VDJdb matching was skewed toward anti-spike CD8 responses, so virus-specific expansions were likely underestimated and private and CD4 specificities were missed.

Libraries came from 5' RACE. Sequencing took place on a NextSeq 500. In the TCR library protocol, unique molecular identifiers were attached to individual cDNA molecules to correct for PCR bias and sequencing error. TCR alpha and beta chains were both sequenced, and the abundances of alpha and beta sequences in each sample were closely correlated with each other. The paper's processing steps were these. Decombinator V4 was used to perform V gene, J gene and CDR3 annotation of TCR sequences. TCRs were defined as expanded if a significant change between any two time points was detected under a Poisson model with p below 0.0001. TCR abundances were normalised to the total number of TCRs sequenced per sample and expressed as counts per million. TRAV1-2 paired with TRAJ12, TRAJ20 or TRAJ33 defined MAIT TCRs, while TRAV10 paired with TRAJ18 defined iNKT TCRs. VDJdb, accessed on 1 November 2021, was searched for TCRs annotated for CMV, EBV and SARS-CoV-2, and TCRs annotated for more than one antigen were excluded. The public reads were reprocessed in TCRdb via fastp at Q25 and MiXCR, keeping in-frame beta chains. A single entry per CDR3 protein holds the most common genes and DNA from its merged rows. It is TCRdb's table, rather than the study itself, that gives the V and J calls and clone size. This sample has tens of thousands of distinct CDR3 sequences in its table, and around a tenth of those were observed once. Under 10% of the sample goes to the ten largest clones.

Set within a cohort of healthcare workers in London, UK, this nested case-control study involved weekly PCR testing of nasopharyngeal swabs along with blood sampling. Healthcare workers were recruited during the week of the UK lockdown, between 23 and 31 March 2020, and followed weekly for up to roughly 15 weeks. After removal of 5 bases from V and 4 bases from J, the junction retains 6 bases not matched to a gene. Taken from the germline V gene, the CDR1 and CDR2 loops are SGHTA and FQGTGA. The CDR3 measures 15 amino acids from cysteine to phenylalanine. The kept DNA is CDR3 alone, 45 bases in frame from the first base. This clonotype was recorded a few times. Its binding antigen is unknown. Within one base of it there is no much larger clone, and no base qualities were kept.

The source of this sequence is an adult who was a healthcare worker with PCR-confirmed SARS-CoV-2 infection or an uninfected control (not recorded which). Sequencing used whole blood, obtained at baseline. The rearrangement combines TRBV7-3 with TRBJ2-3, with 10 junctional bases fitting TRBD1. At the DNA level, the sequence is TGTGCCAGCAGCCGCGGGACAGGGGAGGCAGATACGCAGTATTTT. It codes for CASSRGTGEADTQYF. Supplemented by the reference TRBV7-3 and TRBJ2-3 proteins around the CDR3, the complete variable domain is GAGVSQTPSNKVTEKGKYVELRCDPISGHTALYWYRQSLGQGPEFLIYFQGTGAADDSGLPNDRFFAVRPEGSVSTLKIQRTERGDSAVYLCASSRGTGEADTQYFGPGTRLTVL.